This is a list of T cell receptor beta chains from one sample in a study of T cells after yellow fever vaccination. TCRdb analysed the 5' RACE reads with MiXCR anew, one entry per CDR3 protein. The table lists approximately 31,000 distinct CDR3 sequences, over 9.5% of them singletons, with roughly an eighth in the top ten. This material consisted of PBMCs, either bulk or a sorted T-cell subset (CD4+, CD8+, memory, or dextramer-sorted; not recorded which), taken less than 16 days after the first yellow fever vaccination. Source of these receptors: a man aged 18 to 29 who received the YFV17D yellow fever vaccine. CDR3s include the opening cysteine and the closing phenylalanine or tryptophan. Each record gives: J gene, V gene, clone size, D gene, CDR3 protein, CDR3 DNA. A D gene is named only where the DNA matches it firmly. Size is omitted from some rows. Given values are once, few, many or a class for expanded clones.

>TRBJ2-7|TRBV29-1|many|NA
CSAGNSEQYF
TGCAGCGCGGGCAATTCCGAGCAGTACTTC
>TRBJ1-1|TRBV6-5|many|NA
CASSYGQGYTEAFF
TGTGCCAGCAGTTACGGCCAGGGGTACACTGAAGCTTTCTTT
>TRBJ2-3|TRBV3-1|NA|NA
CATSQAPPPDTQYF
TGTGCCACCTCCCAAGCACCCCCCCCGGATACGCAGTATTTT
>TRBJ2-5|TRBV7-2|many|TRBD1
CASRRATGDLETQYF
TGTGCCAGCAGGCGGGCGACAGGGGATCTAGAGACCCAGTACTTC
>TRBJ1-1|TRBV12-3/TRBV12-4|many|NA
CASSSHRATNTEAFF
TGTGCCAGCAGTTCCCACAGGGCCACGAACACTGAAGCTTTCTTT
>TRBJ2-3|TRBV15|many|TRBD2
CATSREKRGGGTDTQYF
TGTGCCACCAGCAGAGAGAAGCGGGGGGGCGGCACAGATACGCAGTATTTT
>TRBJ2-5|TRBV12-3/TRBV12-4|many|NA
CASSFLGTQYF
TGTGCCAGCAGTTTCCTGGGGACCCAGTACTTC
>TRBJ2-4|TRBV7-2|many|NA
CASSLLSKNIQYF
TGTGCCAGCAGCTTATTGTCAAAAAACATTCAGTACTTC
>TRBJ1-5|TRBV4-1|many|NA
CASSQAPGDGGHDQPQHF
TGCGCCAGCAGCCAAGCTCCGGGGGACGGGGGGCACGATCAGCCCCAGCATTTT
>TRBJ2-7|TRBV20-1|many|NA
CSAGATGSSYEQYF
TGCAGTGCTGGCGCGACAGGTAGCTCCTACGAGCAGTACTTC
>TRBJ2-1|TRBV7-2|many|NA
CASSLGVGRNEQFF
TGTGCCAGCAGCTTGGGGGTTGGAAGAAATGAGCAGTTCTTC
>TRBJ2-2|TRBV11-1|many|TRBD1
CASSLGWDSGGELFF
TGTGCCAGCAGCTTAGGCTGGGACAGCGGCGGGGAGCTGTTTTTT
>TRBJ1-2|TRBV29-1|many|NA
CSVEVPYGYTF
TGCAGCGTTGAAGTCCCATATGGCTACACCTTC
>TRBJ2-3|TRBV4-2|many|TRBD2
CASRPPGLATDTQYF
TGTGCCAGCAGACCTCCGGGACTAGCGACAGATACGCAGTATTTT
>TRBJ2-2|TRBV7-3|many|NA
CASSLSGLDTGELFF
TGTGCCAGCAGCTTATCTGGGCTGGACACCGGGGAGCTGTTTTTT
>TRBJ1-1|TRBV6-4|many|NA
CASSASGNTEAFF
TGTGCCAGCAGTGCCTCAGGGAACACTGAAGCTTTCTTT
>TRBJ1-1|TRBV7-3|many|NA
CASSPSPNTEAFF
TGTGCCAGCAGCCCCTCTCCGAACACTGAAGCTTTCTTT
>TRBJ1-1|TRBV24-1|many|TRBD1
CATSDRDSSEAFF
TGTGCCACCAGTGACCGGGACAGCTCTGAAGCTTTCTTT
>TRBJ1-1|TRBV30|many|NA
CAWSGVGMNTEAFF
TGTGCCTGGAGTGGGGTAGGGATGAACACTGAAGCTTTCTTT
>TRBJ1-2|TRBV15|many|NA
CATSRGGDLANYGYTF
TGTGCCACCAGCAGAGGCGGGGATTTAGCTAACTATGGCTACACCTTC
>TRBJ2-2|TRBV29-1|many|NA
CSVEGSTGELFF
TGCAGCGTTGAGGGGTCCACCGGGGAGCTGTTTTTT
>TRBJ1-2|TRBV10-3|many|TRBD1
CAISDLDRGSYGYTF
TGTGCCATCAGTGATCTCGACAGGGGCTCCTATGGCTACACCTTC
>TRBJ1-1|TRBV5-8|many|TRBD1
CASSSGQGNTEAFF
TGTGCCAGCAGCTCGGGACAGGGGAACACTGAAGCTTTCTTT
>TRBJ2-1|TRBV2|many|NA
CASRTGVYNEQFF
TGTGCCAGCCGAACGGGAGTCTACAATGAGCAGTTCTTC
>TRBJ2-2|TRBV7-9|many|NA
CASSTFDAGELFF
TGTGCCAGCAGCACCTTTGACGCCGGGGAGCTGTTTTTT
>TRBJ2-4|TRBV12-3/TRBV12-4|medium-sized|NA
CASRPRAAKNIQYF
TGTGCCAGCAGACCCCGGGCGGCTAAAAACATTCAGTACTTC
>TRBJ2-1|TRBV10-3|many|TRBD1
CALRTGGADNEQFF
TGTGCCCTCCGGACAGGGGGCGCCGACAATGAGCAGTTCTTC
>TRBJ2-2|TRBV7-2|many|NA
CASSPRWTSATGELFF
TGTGCCAGCAGCCCCCGCTGGACCAGCGCCACCGGGGAGCTGTTTTTT
>TRBJ1-5|TRBV7-9|many|NA
CASSSGWELAQHF
TGTGCCAGCAGCTCGGGGTGGGAGTTGGCCCAGCATTTT
>TRBJ2-3|TRBV5-1|many|NA
CASSLDGNPTDTQYF
TGCGCCAGCAGCTTGGACGGCAACCCCACAGATACGCAGTATTTT
>TRBJ2-2|TRBV7-8|many|NA
CASGMGRLNTGELFF
TGTGCCAGCGGGATGGGCAGGTTGAACACCGGGGAGCTGTTTTTT
>TRBJ2-7|TRBV5-1|many|NA
CASSLTFGQGAREQYF
NA
>TRBJ2-1|TRBV12-3/TRBV12-4|medium-sized|NA
CASSPPRASPNNEQFF
TGTGCCAGCAGTCCCCCCAGGGCTAGCCCTAACAATGAGCAGTTCTTC
>TRBJ1-1|TRBV6-2/TRBV6-3|many|NA
CASTQQGGPEAFF
TGTGCCAGCACTCAACAGGGAGGTCCTGAAGCTTTCTTT
>TRBJ2-3|TRBV18|many|NA
CASSSLDTQYF
TGTGCCAGCTCATCTCTCGATACGCAGTATTTT
>TRBJ2-1|TRBV9|many|NA
CASSPGGTLYNEQFF
TGTGCCAGCAGCCCTGGCGGGACGCTTTACAATGAGCAGTTCTTC
>TRBJ2-5|TRBV20-1|many|NA
CSVLLGGAGETQYF
TGCAGTGTCCTCTTAGGGGGGGCAGGGGAGACCCAGTACTTC
>TRBJ2-6|TRBV4-3|NA|NA
CTSSQDGGSGANVLTF
TGCACCAGCAGCCAAGATGGGGGCTCTGGGGCCAACGTCCTGACTTTC
>TRBJ2-7|TRBV4-3|many|NA
CASSQDNFNSYEQYF
TGCGCCAGCAGCCAAGATAATTTTAACTCCTACGAGCAGTACTTC
>TRBJ1-1|TRBV4-3|many|TRBD1
CASSHFRTGTAEAFF
TGCGCCAGCAGCCACTTTAGGACAGGTACGGCTGAAGCTTTCTTT
>TRBJ2-2|TRBV3-1|many|NA
CASSQYPPGGNTGELFF
TGTGCCAGCAGCCAATACCCCCCCGGGGGGAACACCGGGGAGCTGTTTTTT
>TRBJ2-7|TRBV5-4|few|NA
CASSLFQISEEQYF
TGTGCCAGCAGCTTGTTCCAGATCTCAGAGGAGCAGTACTTC
>TRBJ1-6|TRBV6-6|many|NA
CASRTGPNSPLHF
TGTGCCAGCAGGACAGGACCTAATTCACCCCTCCACTTT
>TRBJ1-6|TRBV3-1|NA|TRBD1
CACTHGPGQGATYNSPLHF
TGTGCCTGCACTCATGGGCCGGGACAGGGGGCGACCTATAATTCACCCCTCCACTTT
>TRBJ1-1|TRBV27|many|NA
CASRRLEGNTEAFF
TGTGCCAGCAGAAGGCTCGAGGGGAACACTGAAGCTTTCTTT
>TRBJ2-3|TRBV7-2|many|NA
CASSQSTDTQYF
TGTGCCAGCAGTCAAAGCACAGATACGCAGTATTTT
>TRBJ2-3|TRBV5-8|many|NA
CASSTGTFTDTQYF
TGTGCCAGCAGCACCGGGACTTTCACAGATACGCAGTATTTT
>TRBJ2-3|TRBV5-1|medium-sized|NA
CASSPDSGLTDTQYF
TGCGCCAGCAGCCCCGACAGTGGACTCACAGATACGCAGTATTTT
>TRBJ2-7|TRBV10-3|many|TRBD1
CAIKGPGQGGTF
TGTGCCATCAAAGGACCCGGACAGGGGGGAACCTTC
>TRBJ1-1|TRBV2|few|TRBD1
CASSELGQHNTEAFF
TGTGCCAGCAGTGAATTGGGACAGCATAACACTGAAGCTTTCTTT
>TRBJ2-3|TRBV19|NA|NA
CASSTPPADTQYF
TGTGCCAGTAGCACCCCCCCGGCGGATACGCAGTATTTT
>TRBJ1-1|TRBV5-1|many|TRBD1
CASSFTGGVPEAFF
TGCGCCAGCAGCTTTACAGGGGGAGTCCCTGAAGCTTTCTTT
>TRBJ1-1|TRBV20-1|many|NA
CSASDVNTEAFF
TGCAGTGCTAGCGACGTGAACACTGAAGCTTTCTTT
>TRBJ2-5|TRBV5-1|many|NA
CASSLADTSSGETQYF
TGCGCCAGCAGCTTGGCGGACACCTCCTCGGGGGAGACCCAGTACTTC